Shown below are 21 T cell receptor beta chains from a single sample sequenced in a study of brain T cells in children with intractable seizures. Here immunoSEQ multiplex PCR was the method, and the copy in TCRdb shows in-frame clones only, minus some. The sample carries about 340,000 clones, over 90% recorded once. Time point specified: blood from clinic visit 5 months post-surgery; TSC patient then seizure free. The source was peripheral blood, collected less than 6 months after surgery. The receptors were gathered from a boy in the first two years of life with tuberous sclerosis and intractable seizures.

This chain uses TRBV2 with TRBJ2-3, with TRBD2 identical over 13 bases. CDR1 and CDR2 from the germline V gene are SNHLY and FYNNEI. V was clipped by 1 base and J by 5 bases; unmatched bases: 0. The CDR3 is made up of 15 amino acids. The CDR3 loop reads CASSEGTSGRDTQYF. CDR3 sequence (DNA): TGTGCCAGCAGTGAAGGGACTAGCGGGAGAGATACGCAGTATTTT.

This rearrangement joins TRBV5-5 to TRBJ1-3; 8 bases are shared with TRBD1. The CDR3 is 17 amino acids. The junction had 9 bases not matched to a gene; V was cut back by 4 bases and J by 0 bases. Germline-derived CDR1 and CDR2 are SGHKS and YYEKEE (reference sequence). This CDR3 reads CASSPRTGKNSGNTIYF. In DNA, the CDR3 is TGTGCCAGCAGCCCTCGGACAGGGAAAAACTCTGGAAACACCATATATTTT. Looking up the rest from reference TRBV5-5 and TRBJ1-3 gives the full variable domain: DAGVTQSPTHLIKTRGQQVTLRCSPISGHKSVSWYQQVLGQGPQFIFQYYEKEERGRGNFPDRFSARQFPNYSSELNVNALLLGDSALYLCASSPRTGKNSGNTIYFGEGSWLTVV.

This chain links TRBV5-6 with TRBJ2-7, with 8 bases matching TRBD2. Per germline, CDR1 SGHDT and CDR2 YYEEEE. The CDR3 spans 14 residues. The ends lost 0 bases at V and 6 bases at J; junction bases unmatched: 5. This CDR3 reads CASSLGGTRGEQYF. The CDR3 bases are TGTGCCAGCAGCTTGGGGGGGACTAGAGGCGAGCAGTACTTC.

This chain uses TRBV9 with TRBJ1-2; D unclear. V was pared by 6 bases and J by 2 bases, with 17 bases between. CDR1 and CDR2 (germline): SGDLS, YYNGEE. CDR3 length: 15 amino acids. The CDR3: CASTKLMDWNYGYTF. The CDR3 region has the DNA TGTGCCAGCACCAAGCTGATGGACTGGAACTATGGCTACACCTTC.

V gene TRBV7-3 combines with J gene TRBJ1-1; 11 bases match TRBD1. Trimming removed 3 bases from V and 1 base from J; junction bases left unmatched: 4. This CDR3 contains 16 residues. Germline lookup yields CDR1 SGHTA and CDR2 FQGTGA. The CDR3 bases are TGTGCCAGCAGCTTCGGGACAGGGGGTCCGAACACTGAAGCTTTCTTT. Residues: CASSFGTGGPNTEAFF.

This chain connects TRBV7-8 to TRBJ2-1; perhaps TRBD2 as D (6 bases). Germline V gives CDR1 SGHVS, CDR2 FQNEAQ. Trimming shortened V by 2 bases and J by 6 bases, and 20 bases separated the two germline ends. This CDR3 is built from 17 residues. The CDR3 DNA sequence: TGTGCCAGCAGCTTAAAGTTTATCGGGAGTTGGGGCAATGAGCAGTTCTTC. It specifies CASSLKFIGSWGNEQFF.

The V and J genes are TRBV27 and TRBJ1-5; weak D call: TRBD1 (6 bases). The CDR3 covers 18 residues. Germline V gene data show CDR1 as MNHEY and CDR2 as SMNVEV (reference sequence). Trimming removed 1 base at V and 2 bases at J, with 18 bases between. The CDR3 nucleotides read TGTGCCAGCAGTTTATTCGGGACATTCCCCTTCGGCAATCAGCCCCAGCATTTT. Translated: CASSLFGTFPFGNQPQHF.

This clone has a single count. The chain joins TRBV27 to TRBJ2-3; 9 bases agree with TRBD2. Per the germline V gene, CDR1 is MNHEY and CDR2 is SMNVEV (reference sequence). The CDR3 is 14 amino acids. Unmatched junction bases numbered 1, after V lost 3 bases and J lost 3 bases. CDR3 nucleotide sequence: TGTGCCAGCAGTTTCCTAGCGGGGACAGATACGCAGTATTTT. The encoded protein is CASSFLAGTDTQYF.

There are a few counts of this clone. V and J are TRBV7-8 and TRBJ2-7; D unresolved. Trimming stripped 2 bases from V and 3 bases from J, with 8 bases between. This CDR3 spans 13 amino acids. Germline V gives CDR1 SGHVS, CDR2 FQNEAQ. CDR3 DNA sequence: TGTGCCAGCAGCTTATATATTGGCTACGAGCAGTACTTC. Its translation is CASSLYIGYEQYF.

V usage is TRBV5-1 and J usage is TRBJ2-7, with D perhaps assigned TRBD1 or TRBD2 (5 bases each). Germline CDR1 and CDR2: SGHRS and YFSETQ. Trimming pared 8 bases from V and 1 base from J, leaving 16 bases between. The CDR3 length is 14 residues. CDR3 loop: CASGDPGGSYEQYF. The CDR3, as DNA: TGCGCCAGTGGAGACCCTGGGGGTTCCTACGAGCAGTACTTC.

The chain links TRBV28 to TRBJ2-7, with D possibly being TRBD2 (6 bases). Germline assignment: CDR1 MDHEN and CDR2 SYDVKM. The CDR3 contains 16 residues. V was clipped by 3 bases and J by 6 bases, with 21 bases between them. The CDR3 protein is CASSLSGTSHIREQYF. DNA of the CDR3: TGTGCCAGCAGTTTGTCCGGGACTTCTCACATCCGCGAGCAGTACTTC.

This clone appeared a single time. This chain connects TRBV29-1 to TRBJ1-1, with TRBD1 matching 10 bases. From germline, CDR1 is SQVTM and CDR2 ANQGSEA. The CDR3 runs to 11 residues. V dropped 7 bases and J dropped 11; count of bases not matched to a gene: 7. CDR3 loop: CSGDRGGEAFF. The CDR3 DNA follows: TGCAGCGGGGACAGGGGAGGAGAGGCTTTCTTT. The entire variable domain, with the rest obtained from reference TRBV29-1 and TRBJ1-1, is as follows: SAVISQKPSRDICQRGTSLTIQCQVDSQVTMMFWYRQQPGQSLTLIATANQGSEATYESGFVIDKFPISRPNLTFSTLTVSNMSPEDSSIYLCSGDRGGEAFFGQGTRLTVV.

The gene calls are TRBV29-1 and TRBJ2-1; D might be TRBD1 or TRBD2, each matching 6 bases. Trimming took off 6 bases at V and 0 bases at J, with 15 bases between the two ends. The CDR3 contains 15 residues. In germline, CDR1 is SQVTM, CDR2 ANQGSEA. The CDR3 spells CSVGGGDISYNEQFF. The DNA for the CDR3 is TGCAGCGTGGGCGGAGGGGACATCTCCTACAATGAGCAGTTCTTC.

The chain joins TRBV4-2 to TRBJ2-1; tentative D call: TRBD2 (6 bases). The germline V and J ends were trimmed by 3 bases and 2 bases, with 8 bases remaining between them. Germline-derived CDR1 and CDR2 are LGHNA and YNFKEQ. The CDR3 has 14 amino acids. DNA for the CDR3: TGTGCCAGCAGCCAGACTAGAACCTACAATGAGCAGTTCTTC. Translation: CASSQTRTYNEQFF.

This chain joins TRBV6-5 and TRBJ2-7, with TRBD2 identical over 10 bases. Germline loops: CDR1 MNHEY, CDR2 SVGAGI. CDR3 size: 15 residues. The ends lost 2 bases at V and 2 bases at J; junction bases unmatched: 3. CDR3 sequence reads: CASSYGLAGAYEQYF. In DNA form, the CDR3 reads TGTGCCAGCAGTTACGGGCTAGCGGGAGCCTACGAGCAGTACTTC.

This chain uses TRBV5-5 with TRBJ2-1, with D perhaps TRBD1 (6 bases). The germline V gene has CDR1 SGHKS and CDR2 YYEKEE (reference sequence). Trimming took off 4 bases at V and 9 bases at J, with 8 bases between the two ends. The CDR3 extends over 11 amino acids. The CDR3 region is CASSRDTEQFF. The CDR3 DNA reads TGTGCCAGCAGCCGGGACACTGAGCAGTTCTTC.

V usage is TRBV9 and J usage is TRBJ1-1; D not resolved. Germline lookup yields CDR1 SGDLS and CDR2 YYNGEE. This CDR3 has 13 amino acids. Trimming left V 2 bases short and J 6 bases short, with 11 bases between. The CDR3 DNA follows: TGTGCCAGCAGCGTGGAGGGTATCGCTGAAGCTTTCTTT. This gives the protein CASSVEGIAEAFF.

In nucleotides, the CDR3 is TGCAGTGCAGGGCGCACAAACACCATATATTTT. It codes for CSAGRTNTIYF. V is TRBV20-1 and J is TRBJ1-3; D ambiguous. Germline values: CDR1 DFQATT, CDR2 SNEGSKA (reference sequence). CDR3 length: 11 amino acids. Trimming pared 6 bases from V and 6 bases from J, leaving 9 bases between.

The chain carries TRBV3-1 (or the pseudogene TRBV3-2) and TRBJ2-1; D uncertain. CDR1 LGHDT and CDR2 YNNKEL come from the germline V gene (reference sequence). This CDR3 spans 14 amino acids. The germline V and J ends were trimmed by 1 base and 16 bases, with 20 bases remaining between them. The CDR3 sequence: CASSQGAVPPTIFF. Written as DNA, the CDR3 is TGTGCCAGCAGCCAAGGCGCGGTACCCCCTACTATCTTCTTC.

This clone was seen only a few times. Relative to the germline gene, one junction end is altered; a read error may explain this. The chain employs TRBV7-7 and TRBJ2-1, with TRBD2 matching 9 bases. The CDR3 runs 15 residues. The germline V gene encodes CDR1 SSHAT and CDR2 FNYEAQ (reference sequence). The DNA for the CDR3 is TGTGCTAGCAGCAGGCTAGCGGGGACATACAATGAGCAGTTCTTC. It codes for CASSRLAGTYNEQFF.

This clone has a single count. The chain couples TRBV30 to TRBJ2-4, with 10 bases lining up with TRBD1. Trimming at V came to 3 bases and at J to 0 bases, leaving 11 bases not matched to a gene. CDR1 is GTSNPN, CDR2 SVGIG, per germline (reference sequence). This CDR3 is built from 18 residues. The CDR3 nucleotides read TGTGCCTGGAGCCACGGGGACAGGGGTGTTTTAGCCAAAAACATTCAGTACTTC. Protein product: CAWSHGDRGVLAKNIQYF. The full variable domain, rest sourced from reference TRBV30 and TRBJ2-4, is SQTIHQWPATLVQPVGSPLSLECTVEGTSNPNLYWYRQAAGRGLQLLFYSVGIGQISSEVPQNLSASRPQDRQFILSSKKLLLSDSGFYLCAWSHGDRGVLAKNIQYFGAGTRLSVL.